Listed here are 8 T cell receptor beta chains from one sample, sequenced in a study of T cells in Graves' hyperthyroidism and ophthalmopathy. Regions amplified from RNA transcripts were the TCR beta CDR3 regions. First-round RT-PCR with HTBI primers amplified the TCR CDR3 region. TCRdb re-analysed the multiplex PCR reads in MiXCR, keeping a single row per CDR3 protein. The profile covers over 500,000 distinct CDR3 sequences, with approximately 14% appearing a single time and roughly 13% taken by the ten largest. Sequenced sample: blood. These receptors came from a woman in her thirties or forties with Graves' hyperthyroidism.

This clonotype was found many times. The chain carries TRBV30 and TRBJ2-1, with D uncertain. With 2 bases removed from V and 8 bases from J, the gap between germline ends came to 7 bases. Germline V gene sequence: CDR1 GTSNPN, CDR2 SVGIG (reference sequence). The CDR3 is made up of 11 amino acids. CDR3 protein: CAWSQPDEQFF. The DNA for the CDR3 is TGTGCCTGGAGTCAACCGGATGAGCAGTTCTTC.

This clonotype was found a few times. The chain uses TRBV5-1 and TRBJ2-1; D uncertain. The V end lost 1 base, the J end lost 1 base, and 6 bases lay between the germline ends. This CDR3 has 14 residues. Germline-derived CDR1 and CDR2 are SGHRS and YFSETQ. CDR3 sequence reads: CASSLRVSYNEQFF. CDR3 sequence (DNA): TGCGCCAGCAGCTTGAGGGTTTCCTACAATGAGCAGTTCTTC.

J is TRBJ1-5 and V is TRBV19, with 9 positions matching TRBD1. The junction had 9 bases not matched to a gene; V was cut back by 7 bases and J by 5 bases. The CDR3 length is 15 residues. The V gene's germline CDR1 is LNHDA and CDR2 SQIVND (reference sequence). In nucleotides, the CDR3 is TGTGCCAGTAACCCACAGGGGGCATGGGATCAGCCCCAGCATTTT. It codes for CASNPQGAWDQPQHF.

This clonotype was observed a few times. CDR3: CAISENRGPFF. The CDR3 DNA follows: TGTGCCATCAGTGAGAACAGGGGACCGTTCTTC. The V and J genes are TRBV10-3 and TRBJ2-1; 7 positions agree with TRBD1. There are 11 residues in the CDR3. After removal of 2 bases from V and 15 bases from J, the junction contained 4 bases not matched to a gene. The V gene's germline CDR1 is ENHRY and CDR2 SYGVKD.

The CDR3 DNA reads as TGTGCCAGCAGCACCCGACACCCCCCTAGGTCTTACGAGCAGTACTTC. Translated: CASSTRHPPRSYEQYF. This sequence joins TRBV7-2 and TRBJ2-7; no clear D gene. V was shortened by 5 bases and J by 4 bases, with 21 bases between the two germline ends. The length of the CDR3 is 16 residues. Looked up from germline, CDR1 is SGHTA and CDR2 is FQGNSA.

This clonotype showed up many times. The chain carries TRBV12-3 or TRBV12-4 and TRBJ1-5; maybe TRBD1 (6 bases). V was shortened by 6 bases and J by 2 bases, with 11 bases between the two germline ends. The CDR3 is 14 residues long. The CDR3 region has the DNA TGTGCCAGCAGCCGGACAGAGGGCAATCAGCCCCAGCATTTT. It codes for CASSRTEGNQPQHF.

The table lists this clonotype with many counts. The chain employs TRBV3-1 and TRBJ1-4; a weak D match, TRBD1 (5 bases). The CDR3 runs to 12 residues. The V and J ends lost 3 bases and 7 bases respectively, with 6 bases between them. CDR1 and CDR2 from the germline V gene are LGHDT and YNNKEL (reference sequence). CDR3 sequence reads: CASSHRGEKLFF. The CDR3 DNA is TGTGCCAGCAGCCATAGGGGTGAAAAACTGTTTTTT.

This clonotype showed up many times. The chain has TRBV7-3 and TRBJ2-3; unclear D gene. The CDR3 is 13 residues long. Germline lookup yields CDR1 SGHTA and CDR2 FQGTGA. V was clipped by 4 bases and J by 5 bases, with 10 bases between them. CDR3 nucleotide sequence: TGTGCCAGCAGCTCCGGCCGCCAAGATACGCAGTATTTT. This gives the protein CASSSGRQDTQYF.